One and the same sample provided the 7 T cell receptor beta chains below, sequenced in a study of T cell repertoires in cytomegalovirus infection (dated by TCRdb to the late 2010s). Their recognized antigens are unknown. Sequencing was performed on an Illumina HiSeq 1500. TCRdb reworked the public reads: Q25 trimming with fastp, MiXCR clone assembly, productive beta chains retained. One record per CDR3 amino acid sequence lists the most common genes and DNA. In this sample the table shows more than 250,000 distinct CDR3 sequences, about 25% of which occur a single time. The ten largest clones capture roughly 15% of the sample. The sample's treatment or condition, from its label and the paper: in vitro stimulation with specific CMV peptide epitopes to enrich CMV-specific T cells. The material was cultured PBMCs, obtained from culture after CMV antigen stimulation. The receptors stem from a human donor in good health (CMV status not recorded). Some clones in this sample may be carry-over from other donors' samples.

The table lists this clonotype with many counts. The chain has TRBV12-3 or TRBV12-4 and TRBJ1-1; TRBD1 matches 9 bases. The CDR3 spans 14 residues. Trimming cost V 4 bases and J 8 bases; bases outside gene matches: 8. CDR3 residues: CASSSDRGQLEAFF. In nucleotides, the CDR3 is TGTGCCAGCAGTTCGGACAGGGGCCAACTGGAAGCTTTCTTT.

This clonotype was detected a few times. The V and J genes are TRBV19 and TRBJ1-2; 7 bases match TRBD1. V lost 3 bases, J lost 5 bases, and 6 bases stayed unmatched. There are 14 residues in the CDR3. In germline, CDR1 is LNHDA, CDR2 SQIVND (reference sequence). The CDR3 coding sequence is TGTGCCAGTAGTATTTTGGCAGGGGGTTATGGCTACACCTTC. Protein: CASSILAGGYGYTF.

This sequence joins TRBV7-2 and TRBJ2-4; unclear D gene. CDR1 and CDR2 from the germline V gene are SGHTA and FQGNSA. The length of the CDR3 is 13 residues. Between the trimmed V and J ends, which lost 1 base and 14 bases, there was a span of 15 bases. In DNA, the CDR3 is TGTGCCAGCAGCTTAGGCGTTACGGCCCTCAAGTACTTC. Protein sequence: CASSLGVTALKYF.

This clonotype was seen repeatedly, ten times or more. The rearrangement uses TRBV28 and TRBJ2-3, with 8 bases lining up with TRBD1. The trim removed 1 base at V and 5 bases at J, leaving 14 bases unmatched. This CDR3 has 18 residues. The germline V gene encodes CDR1 MDHEN and CDR2 SYDVKM. DNA for the CDR3: TGTGCCAGCAGTTTATTAGACACAGGACAGGGTTATGGAGATACGCAGTATTTT. Encoded protein: CASSLLDTGQGYGDTQYF. The variable domain in full, with the rest retrieved from reference TRBV28 and TRBJ2-3, is DVKVTQSSRYLVKRTGEKVFLECVQDMDHENMFWYRQDPGLGLRLIYFSYDVKMKEKGDIPEGYSVSREKKERFSLILESASTNQTSMYLCASSLLDTGQGYGDTQYFGPGTRLTVL.

This clonotype was detected a few times. V is TRBV7-2 and J is TRBJ1-3; no reliable D call. The V and J ends lost 1 base and 7 bases respectively, with 11 bases between them. Germline CDR1 is SGHTA and CDR2 is FQGNSA. This CDR3 has 14 amino acids. The CDR3: CASSLVSRGNTIYF. CDR3 DNA: TGTGCCAGCAGCTTAGTCTCTCGAGGGAACACCATATATTTT.

This chain uses TRBV4-1 with TRBJ1-2; the match to TRBD1 covers 7 bases. The CDR3 has 15 amino acids. The V gene's germline CDR1 is MGHRA and CDR2 YSYEKL. The ends lost 3 bases at V and 8 bases at J; junction bases unmatched: 12. This CDR3 is CASSHSIGGAEGYTF. The CDR3 DNA reads TGCGCCAGCAGCCACTCAATAGGGGGCGCGGAGGGCTACACCTTC.

This clonotype appeared a few times. The chain carries TRBV28 and TRBJ1-2; possibly TRBD1 for D (5 bases). The germline V and J ends were trimmed by 1 base and 2 bases, with 11 bases remaining between them. CDR1 and CDR2 from the germline V gene are MDHEN and SYDVKM. The CDR3 has 15 amino acids. This chain's CDR3 is CASSLSGLMNYGYTF. DNA of the CDR3: TGTGCCAGCAGTTTATCGGGGCTTATGAACTATGGCTACACCTTC.